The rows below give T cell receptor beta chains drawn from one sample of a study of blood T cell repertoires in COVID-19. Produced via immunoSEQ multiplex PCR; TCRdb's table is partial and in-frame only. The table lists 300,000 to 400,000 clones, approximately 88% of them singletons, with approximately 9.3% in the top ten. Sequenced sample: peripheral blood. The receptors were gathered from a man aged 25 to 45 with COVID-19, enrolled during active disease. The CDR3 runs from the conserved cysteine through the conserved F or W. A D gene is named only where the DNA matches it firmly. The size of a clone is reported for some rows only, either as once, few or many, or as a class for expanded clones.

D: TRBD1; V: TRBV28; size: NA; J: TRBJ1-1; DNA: TGTGCCAGCAGTGCCTGGACAGGTGGAGTGAACACTGAAGCTTTCTTT; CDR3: CASSAWTGGVNTEAFF
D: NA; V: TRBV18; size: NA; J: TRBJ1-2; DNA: TGTGCCAGCTCACCCAGACAGGAAGATGGCTACACCTTC; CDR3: CASSPRQEDGYTF
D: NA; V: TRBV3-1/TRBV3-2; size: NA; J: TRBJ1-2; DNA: TGTGCCAGCAGCCAAGCTTTAGGGGGTACGCGCTACACCTTC; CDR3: CASSQALGGTRYTF
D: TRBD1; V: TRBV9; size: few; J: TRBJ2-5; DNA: TGTGCCAGCAGCGAGACGGGACAGGGCAGAGAGACCCAGTACTTC; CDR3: CASSETGQGRETQYF
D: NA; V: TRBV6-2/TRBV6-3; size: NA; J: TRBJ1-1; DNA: TGTGCCAGCAGTCGCCGCCAATCAGGGGACACTGAAGCTTTCTTT; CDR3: CASSRRQSGDTEAFF
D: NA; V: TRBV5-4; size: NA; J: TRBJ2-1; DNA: TGTGCCAGCAGGGGGGGCGGGGGAGCCTACAATGAGCAGTTCTTC; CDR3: CASRGGGGAYNEQFF
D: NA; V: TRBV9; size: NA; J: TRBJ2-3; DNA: TGTGCCAGCAGCGTAGAGGCTGGGTGGGGAGGAACAGATACGCAGTATTTT; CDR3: CASSVEAGWGGTDTQYF
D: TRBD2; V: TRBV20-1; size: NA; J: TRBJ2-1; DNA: TGCAGTGCTGAGCGGGGCGGGATTCAGTTCTTC; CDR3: CSAERGGIQFF
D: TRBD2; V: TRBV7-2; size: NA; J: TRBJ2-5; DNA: TGTGCCAGCAGCTTAAATGCGGGAGGGCAAGAGACCCAGTACTTC; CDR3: CASSLNAGGQETQYF
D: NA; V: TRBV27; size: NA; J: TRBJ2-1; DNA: TGTGCCAGCAGACGGAGAACAGGGATGGGCTCCTACAATGAGCAGTTCTTC; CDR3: CASRRRTGMGSYNEQFF
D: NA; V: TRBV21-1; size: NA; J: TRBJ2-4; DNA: TGTGCCAGCAGACAACAGGGACAGGTGGAAAACATTCAGTACTTC; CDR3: CASRQQGQVENIQYF
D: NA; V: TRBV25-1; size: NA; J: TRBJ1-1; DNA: TGTGCCAGCATCTGGGGGGGGCTGGAGACTGAAGCTTTCTTT; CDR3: CASIWGGLETEAFF
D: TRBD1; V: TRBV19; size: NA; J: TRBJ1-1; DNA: TGTGCCAGTAACAAGGCAGGGGGCACGGAAGCTTTCTTT; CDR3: CASNKAGGTEAFF
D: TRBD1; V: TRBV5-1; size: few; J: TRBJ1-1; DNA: TGCGCCAGCAGCCCTACCACAGGGGTTACTGAAGCTTTCTTT; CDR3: CASSPTTGVTEAFF
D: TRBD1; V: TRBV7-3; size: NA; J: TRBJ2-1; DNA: TGTGCCAGCAGCTTAGGGACAGGGGGCCACAATGAGCAGTTCTTC; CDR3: CASSLGTGGHNEQFF
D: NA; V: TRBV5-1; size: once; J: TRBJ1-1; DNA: TGCGCCAGCAGCCTGACGGGGACTTCTATGAACACTGAAGCTTTCTTT; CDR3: CASSLTGTSMNTEAFF
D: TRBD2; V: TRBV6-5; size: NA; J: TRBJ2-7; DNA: TGTGCCAGCAGTTCGGGACTAGCGCAGTACTTC; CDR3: CASSSGLAQYF
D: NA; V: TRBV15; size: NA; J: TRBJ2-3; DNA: TGTGCCACCAGCCCCAGGGGAAGTTCCACAGATACGCAGTATTTT; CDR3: CATSPRGSSTDTQYF
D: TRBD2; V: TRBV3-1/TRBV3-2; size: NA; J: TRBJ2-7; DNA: TGTGCCAGCAGCCGAGCCGGGACTAGCGGTACCTACGAGCAGTACTTC; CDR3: CASSRAGTSGTYEQYF
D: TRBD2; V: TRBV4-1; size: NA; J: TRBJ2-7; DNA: TGCGCCAGCAGCCAAGATCCTAGCGGGGGGCCCTACGAGCAGTACTTC; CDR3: CASSQDPSGGPYEQYF
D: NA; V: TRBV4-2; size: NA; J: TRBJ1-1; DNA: TGTGCCAGCAGCCAAGAACAGTTTAACACTGAAGCTTTCTTT; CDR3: CASSQEQFNTEAFF
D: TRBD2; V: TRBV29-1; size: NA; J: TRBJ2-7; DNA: TGCAGCGTTGACGCGGGGGGCTCCTACGAGCAGTACTTC; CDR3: CSVDAGGSYEQYF
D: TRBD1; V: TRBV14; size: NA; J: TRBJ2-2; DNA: TGTGCCAGCAGCCAAGTCGTCTTGTTGAGGGGGCCGAACACCGGGGAGCTGTTTTTT; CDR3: CASSQVVLLRGPNTGELFF
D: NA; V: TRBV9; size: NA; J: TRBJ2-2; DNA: TGTGCCAGCAGCGTACAGGTCACCGGGGAGCTGTTTTTT; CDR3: CASSVQVTGELFF
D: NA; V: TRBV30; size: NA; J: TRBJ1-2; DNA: TGTGCCTGGAGTCGAGGGTGGGGCTATGGCTACACCTTC; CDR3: CAWSRGWGYGYTF
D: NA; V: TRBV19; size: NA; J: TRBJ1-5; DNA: TGTGCCAGTAGTATAAGGGGACTGACTCCCAATCAGCCCCAGCATTTT; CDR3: CASSIRGLTPNQPQHF
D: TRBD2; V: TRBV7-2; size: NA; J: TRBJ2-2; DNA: TGTGCCAGCAGCCCGGGGGGTGTCGGCGTTAGGGCCGGGGAGCTGTTTTTT; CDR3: CASSPGGVGVRAGELFF
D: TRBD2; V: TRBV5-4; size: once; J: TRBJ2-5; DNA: TGTGCTACCGGGGTAGCGGGAGTAGAGACCCAGTACTTC; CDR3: CATGVAGVETQYF
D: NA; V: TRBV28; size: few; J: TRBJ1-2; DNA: TGTGCCAGCAGTTTATATGGAGGAGGGTCAAAATATGGCTACACCTTC; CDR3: CASSLYGGGSKYGYTF
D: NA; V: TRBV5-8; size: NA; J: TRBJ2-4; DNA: TGTGCCAGCAGCCCGGGCAGGGAAAACATTCAGTACTTC; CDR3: CASSPGRENIQYF
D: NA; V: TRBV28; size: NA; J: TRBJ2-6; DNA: TGTGCCAGCATCGGGGTTTCTTCTGGGGCCAACGTCCTGACTTTC; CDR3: CASIGVSSGANVLTF
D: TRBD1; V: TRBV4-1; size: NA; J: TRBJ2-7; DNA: TGCGCCAGCAGCCAACCCGGGACAGGTACCCACGAGCAGTACTTC; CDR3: CASSQPGTGTHEQYF
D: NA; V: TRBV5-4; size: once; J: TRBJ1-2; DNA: TGTGCCAGCAGCTTGGACAGGAGCTATGGCTACACCTTC; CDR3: CASSLDRSYGYTF
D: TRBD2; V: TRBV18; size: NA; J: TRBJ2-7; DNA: TGTGCCAGCTCACCGCTAGCGGGAATCAACGAGCAGTACTTC; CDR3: CASSPLAGINEQYF
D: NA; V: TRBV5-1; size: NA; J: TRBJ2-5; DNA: TGCGCCAGCAGCTTGGTGGCTCCTGAGACCCAGTACTTC; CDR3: CASSLVAPETQYF
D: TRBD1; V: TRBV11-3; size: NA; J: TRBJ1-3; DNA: TGTGCCAGCAGCTCCGGGACAGGGGCCTCTGGAAACACCATATATTTT; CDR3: CASSSGTGASGNTIYF
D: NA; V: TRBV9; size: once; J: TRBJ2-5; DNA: TGTGCCAGCAGCGTAGGGGCGCCACGCGGGGAGACCCAGTACTTC; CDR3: CASSVGAPRGETQYF
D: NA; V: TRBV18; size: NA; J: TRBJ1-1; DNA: TGTGCCAGCTCACCACGACAGGCGGGGGGGTCTGAAGCTTTCTTT; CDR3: CASSPRQAGGSEAFF
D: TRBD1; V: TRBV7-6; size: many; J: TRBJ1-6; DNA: TGTGCCAGCAGCTTAGAGACAGGGAATAATTCACCCCTCCACTTT; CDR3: CASSLETGNNSPLHF
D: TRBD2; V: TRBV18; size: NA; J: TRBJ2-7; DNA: TGTGCCAGCTCACCGGGAGCGGGGGGTGTCTACGAGCAGTACTTC; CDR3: CASSPGAGGVYEQYF
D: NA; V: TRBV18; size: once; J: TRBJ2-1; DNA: TGTGCCAGCTCACCACCGTTATTACAGGACAATGAGCAGTTCTTC; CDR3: CASSPPLLQDNEQFF
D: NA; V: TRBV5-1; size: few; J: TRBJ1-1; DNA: TGCGCCAGCACCCCGGAGGTGGAGTTCGGTTCTGAAGCTTTCTTT; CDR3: CASTPEVEFGSEAFF
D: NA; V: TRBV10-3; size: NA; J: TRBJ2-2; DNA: TGTGCCATCAGTGGGGCCGGGACACTGAACACCGGGGAGCTGTTTTTT; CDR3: CAISGAGTLNTGELFF
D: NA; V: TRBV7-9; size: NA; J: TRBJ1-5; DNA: TGTGCCAGCAGCCCGACAGCAAATCAGCCCCAGCATTTT; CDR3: CASSPTANQPQHF
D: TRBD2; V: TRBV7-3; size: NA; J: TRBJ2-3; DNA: TGTGCCAGCAGCTTAGGGACTAGCGGCAAAGATACGCAGTATTTT; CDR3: CASSLGTSGKDTQYF
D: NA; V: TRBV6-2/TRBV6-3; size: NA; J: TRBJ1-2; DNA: TGTGCCAGCAGTTACAACGGTTTCAGCGATGACTATGGCTACACCTTC; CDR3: CASSYNGFSDDYGYTF
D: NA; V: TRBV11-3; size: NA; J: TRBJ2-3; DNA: TGTGCCAGCAGCTTCCGGAGCACAGATACGCAGTATTTT; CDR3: CASSFRSTDTQYF
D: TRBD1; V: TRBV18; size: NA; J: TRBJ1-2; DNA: TGTGCCAGCTCACCAGCATCTACAGGGGCATATGGCTACACCTTC; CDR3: CASSPASTGAYGYTF
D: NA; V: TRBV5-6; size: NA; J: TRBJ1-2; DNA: TGTGCCAGCAGCTCATCAGCGACAGGTGTCTATGGCTACACCTTC; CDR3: CASSSSATGVYGYTF
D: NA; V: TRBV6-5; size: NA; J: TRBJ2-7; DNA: TGTGCCAGCAGTTCCCCAGGACAGAGCTCCTACGAGCAGTACTTC; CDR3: CASSSPGQSSYEQYF
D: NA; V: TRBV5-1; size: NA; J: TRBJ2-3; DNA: TGCGCCAGCAGCTTGGCCGCTGCGCACACAGATACGCAGTATTTT; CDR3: CASSLAAAHTDTQYF
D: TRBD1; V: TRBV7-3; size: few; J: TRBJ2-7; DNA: TGTGCCAGCAGCTTATCGGACGGACAGGTGTACGAGCAGTACTTC; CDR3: CASSLSDGQVYEQYF